The 16 T cell receptor beta chains given below trace back to one sample, sequenced in a study of T cell responses to AZD1222 COVID-19 vaccine. Libraries were prepared by immunoSEQ multiplex PCR; TCRdb keeps only in-frame clonotypes and omits some of them. The sample has 150,000 to 200,000 clones; about 91% are singletons. Source: peripheral blood, taken 28 days after the second AZD1222 dose. These receptors all stem from an adult who received the AZD1222 COVID-19 vaccine.

The gene calls are TRBV10-2 and TRBJ1-5, with unresolved D. Trimming removed 7 bases at V and 3 bases at J, with 13 bases between. Germline V gives CDR1 WSHSY, CDR2 SAAADI. The CDR3 is 14 residues long. The CDR3: CASTRTAYNQPQHF. The DNA of the CDR3 is TGCGCCAGCACCAGGACTGCCTACAATCAGCCCCAGCATTTT.

The rearrangement uses TRBV6-2 or TRBV6-3 and TRBJ1-1, with 8 bases lining up with TRBD1. Looked up from germline, CDR1 is MNHEY and CDR2 is SVGEGT. The CDR3 is 13 residues long. V shed 4 bases and J 5 bases; nucleotides not matched to a gene: 3. The CDR3 DNA is TGTGCCAGCAGTTCCAGGGGGCGGACTGAAGCTTTCTTT. Translated, it gives CASSSRGRTEAFF.

V and J are TRBV7-2 and TRBJ1-5, with D possibly being TRBD1 (5 bases). Germline CDR1 is SGHTA and CDR2 is FQGNSA. Trimming stripped 1 base from V and 8 bases from J, with 9 bases between. The CDR3 length is 13 residues. The CDR3 DNA is TGTGCCAGCAGCTTAGTCGGGGCTAAGCCCCAGCATTTT. It encodes CASSLVGAKPQHF.

V is TRBV18 and J is TRBJ2-3, with D possibly TRBD2 on 6 matching bases. Between the trimmed V and J ends, which lost 0 bases and 2 bases, there was a span of 15 bases. Germline V gene data show CDR1 as KGHSH and CDR2 as LQKENI. The CDR3 is 17 amino acids. Here the CDR3 DNA reads TGTGCCAGCTCACCACCCAGTGGGGGGAGGCCCACAGATACGCAGTATTTT. Translated: CASSPPSGGRPTDTQYF.

The chain recombines TRBV4-1 with TRBJ1-2, with 8 bases identical to TRBD1. Germline lookup yields CDR1 MGHRA and CDR2 YSYEKL. Trimming took 2 bases from V and 0 from J; bases not matched to a gene: 5. The CDR3 is 16 amino acids. CDR3 region: CASSQPDRGSNYGYTF. The CDR3 DNA reads TGCGCCAGCAGCCAACCCGACAGGGGTTCTAACTATGGCTACACCTTC.

The gene calls are TRBV20-1 and TRBJ1-1, with a possible D match to TRBD1 (6 bases). Germline assignment: CDR1 DFQATT and CDR2 SNEGSKA (reference sequence). The ends were cut back, 3 bases at V and 0 bases at J, with 14 bases in the middle. CDR3 length: 15 residues. Here the CDR3 DNA reads TGCAGTGCTAGTAAGGGGGGGTCTGTGAACACTGAAGCTTTCTTT. As protein: CSASKGGSVNTEAFF.

The chain has TRBV12-3 or TRBV12-4 and TRBJ1-3; tentatively, D is TRBD1 (6 bases). This CDR3 has 11 amino acids. V lost 7 bases and J 9 bases, leaving 10 bases between the germline ends. The CDR3 DNA follows: TGTGCCAGCACCTTGGGGGCCACCATATATTTT. Translated, it gives CASTLGATIYF.

The gene calls are TRBV7-9 and TRBJ1-5, with TRBD1 identical over 10 bases. This CDR3 spans 14 amino acids. Trimming cost V 6 bases and J 5 bases; bases outside gene matches: 4. Germline lookup yields CDR1 SEHNR and CDR2 FQNEAQ (reference sequence). CDR3 residues: CASSPGTGDQPQHF. The CDR3 DNA reads TGTGCCAGCAGTCCCGGGACAGGGGATCAGCCCCAGCATTTT.

This clone has a handful of counts. The rearrangement links TRBV6-5 to TRBJ2-7, with 7 bases that match TRBD1. This CDR3 is built from 15 residues. V lost 6 bases and J lost 5; bases outside the gene matches: 13. Looked up from germline, CDR1 is MNHEY and CDR2 is SVGAGI. CDR3 nucleotides: TGTGCCAGCAGCCATTCAAGTGACAGGGACCACGAGCAGTACTTC. This encodes CASSHSSDRDHEQYF.

In this sample, this clone turned up a few times. The chain joins TRBV27 to TRBJ1-5, with 8 bases that match TRBD1. There are 17 residues in the CDR3. Trimming cost V 0 bases and J 1 base; bases outside gene matches: 5. The germline gives CDR1 MNHEY, CDR2 SMNVEV (reference sequence). CDR3 DNA: TGTGCCAGCAGTTTATCGATAGGACAGGGAAGCAATCAGCCCCAGCATTTT. Encoded protein: CASSLSIGQGSNQPQHF.

This clone appeared once. In the same sample, other DNA sequences code for this CDR3. This chain joins TRBV5-1 and TRBJ1-1; no clear D gene. The CDR3 runs 14 residues. Germline CDR1 SGHRS, CDR2 YFSETQ. The ends were cut back, 0 bases at V and 5 bases at J, with 11 bases in the middle. The CDR3 region is CASSLGTLGTEAFF. Here the CDR3 DNA reads TGCGCCAGCAGCTTGGGGACCCTGGGGACTGAAGCTTTCTTT.

This clone has more than one count but fewer than ten. The chain recombines TRBV18 with TRBJ2-5; D is perhaps TRBD2 (5 bases). The length of the CDR3 is 13 residues. Germline CDR1 KGHSH, CDR2 LQKENI. V dropped 6 bases and J dropped 5 bases, with 13 bases sitting between them. CDR3 DNA sequence: TGTGCCAGCTCGACCCAGAGAGGGGAGACCCAGTACTTC. This sequence encodes CASSTQRGETQYF.

The chain carries TRBV25-1 and TRBJ2-5, with 7 bases matching TRBD1. In germline, CDR1 is MGHDK, CDR2 SYGVNS. V gave up 9 bases and J gave up 1 base; unmatched junction bases: 5. CDR3 length: 13 amino acids. The CDR3, as DNA: TGTGCCAGTCGGGACAGCCCCCAAGAGACCCAGTACTTC. It yields the protein CASRDSPQETQYF.

This clone came up once. This same CDR3 is encoded by further DNA sequences in the sample. This chain joins TRBV4-2 and TRBJ2-1, with a tentative D call TRBD2 (6 bases). The CDR3 contains 15 residues. V was clipped by 1 base and J by 0 bases, with 7 bases between them. In germline, CDR1 is LGHNA, CDR2 YNFKEQ. The CDR3 reads CASSQVGGSYNEQFF. CDR3 nucleotide sequence: TGTGCCAGCAGCCAAGTGGGGGGCTCCTACAATGAGCAGTTCTTC.

This clone was detected once. The chain uses TRBV18 and TRBJ2-3; D call uncertain. CDR1 is KGHSH and CDR2 is LQKENI in the germline V gene. The CDR3 totals 15 residues. Trimming left V 1 base short and J 6 bases short, with 14 bases between. Here the CDR3 reads CASSPRPAASDTQYF. The CDR3 nucleotides read TGTGCCAGCTCACCACGGCCCGCAGCGAGTGATACGCAGTATTTT.

The chain carries TRBV19 and TRBJ1-5; the D is unclear. The CDR3 spans 16 residues. The germline CDR1 and CDR2 sequences are LNHDA and SQIVND (reference sequence). With 2 bases removed from V and 1 base from J, the gap between germline ends came to 12 bases. CDR3 sequence: CASSINHWESNQPQHF. The CDR3 DNA is TGTGCCAGTAGTATAAACCACTGGGAGAGCAATCAGCCCCAGCATTTT.